This TCR beta chain was sequenced during a study of cytomegalovirus exposure and HLA in healthy donors. Study-level background: Earlier results showed 117 million unique TCR beta sequences derived from roughly 180 million T cells.

V was trimmed by 8 bases and J by 2 bases, leaving 13 bases between them. This CDR3 comprises 13 residues. Germline-derived CDR1 and CDR2 are MNHNS and SASEGT. The PCR used 60 Vbeta and 13 Jbeta primers. The assay was immunoSEQ multiplex PCR, and TCRdb's table has in-frame clones only and misses some. The sample lists tens of thousands of clones; roughly 80% were seen once. Material: PBMCs. The TCR sequence derives from a woman aged 35 to 49 in good health and CMV-seropositive. This chain links TRBV6-1 with TRBJ2-7; the D gene is possibly TRBD2 (7 bases). In DNA, the CDR3 is TGTGCCAGCGGGGGGGCGAAGGCCTACGAGCAGTACTTC. Encoded protein: CASGGAKAYEQYF.